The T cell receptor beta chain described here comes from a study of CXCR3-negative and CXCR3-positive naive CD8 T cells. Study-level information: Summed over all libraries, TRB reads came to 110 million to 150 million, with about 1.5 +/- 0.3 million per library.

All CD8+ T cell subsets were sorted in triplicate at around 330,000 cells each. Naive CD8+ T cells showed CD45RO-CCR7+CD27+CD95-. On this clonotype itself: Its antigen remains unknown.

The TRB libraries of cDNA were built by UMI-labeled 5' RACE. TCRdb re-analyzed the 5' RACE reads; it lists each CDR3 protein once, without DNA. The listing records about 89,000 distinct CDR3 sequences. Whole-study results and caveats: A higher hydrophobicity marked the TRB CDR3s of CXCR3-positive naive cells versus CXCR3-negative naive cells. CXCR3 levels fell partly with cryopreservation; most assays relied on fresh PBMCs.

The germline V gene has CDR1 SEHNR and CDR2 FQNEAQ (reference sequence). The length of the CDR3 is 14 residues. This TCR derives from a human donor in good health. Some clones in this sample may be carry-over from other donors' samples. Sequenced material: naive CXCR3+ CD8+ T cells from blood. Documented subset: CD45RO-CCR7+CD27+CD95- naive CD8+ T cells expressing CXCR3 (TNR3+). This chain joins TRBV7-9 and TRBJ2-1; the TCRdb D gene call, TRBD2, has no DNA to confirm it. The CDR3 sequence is CASSSSGRYNEQFF.